This T cell receptor (beta chain) was observed in a study of neoadjuvant anti-PD-1 for oral cavity cancer. Whole-study findings and limits: After neoadjuvant nivolumab, PBMC T cell clonality was significantly higher in non-responders than responders.

This CDR3 spans 16 amino acids. The germline V and J ends were trimmed by 0 bases and 4 bases, with 16 bases remaining between them. Looked up from germline, CDR1 is SGDLS and CDR2 is YYNGEE. To note about this clone: The target antigen is unknown.

Method: immunoSEQ multiplex PCR; TCRdb's copy keeps in-frame clones and lacks some. Of around 62,000 clones listed, under 85% were seen once; the top ten hold just over 2.5%. PBMCs were not maintained or expanded in culture before analysis. Sequencing used PBMCs, obtained before nivolumab (anti-PD-1) treatment. This TCR was sampled from a person aged 35-79 years with oral cavity squamous cell carcinoma. V and J are TRBV9 and TRBJ2-5; the D gene could be TRBD1 or TRBD2 (5 bases each). The CDR3 DNA follows: TGTGCCAGCAGCGTAGGGGGGTGGGCAGCCCGAGAGACCCAGTACTTC. This translates into CASSVGGWAARETQYF.